These T cell receptor beta chains were read from a single sample in a study of blood T cell repertoires in COVID-19. Assay used: immunoSEQ multiplex PCR; TCRdb lists only in-frame clones, some missing. Among approximately 58,000 clones, around four fifths were seen once, and the ten largest hold 30% to 40%. The material sequenced was peripheral blood. The origin of the receptors is a man in his sixties with COVID-19, enrolled during active disease. Each CDR3 is given with its conserved first and last residue. D genes are given only for firm matches. A clone size is listed for some rows: how often the clone was seen (once, few, many), or a class if it is expanded.

TRBD1	TRBJ1-4	TRBV4-3	NA	TGCGCCAGCAGCCAAGCGGGGAGCGGGACAGGGGAAAAACTGTTTTTT	CASSQAGSGTGEKLFF
NA	TRBJ2-1	TRBV7-3	few	TGTGCCAGCAGCCTGGGGCCGCATGAGCAGTTCTTC	CASSLGPHEQFF
NA	TRBJ2-2	TRBV6-5	NA	TGTGCCAGCAGTTACGGGAGGGGGGGCACCGGGGAGCTGTTTTTT	CASSYGRGGTGELFF
TRBD1	TRBJ2-2	TRBV5-1	NA	TGCGCCAGCAGCTGGGACAGGGCCGGGGAGCTGTTTTTT	CASSWDRAGELFF
NA	TRBJ2-1	TRBV21-1	NA	TGTGCCAGCAGCAATCTAAAGGACAGGACCTACAATGAGCAGTTCTTC	CASSNLKDRTYNEQFF
NA	TRBJ1-1	TRBV5-5	once	TGTGCCAGCAGCATATCGGGAGGGTTCTCTGAAGCTTTCTTT	CASSISGGFSEAFF
NA	TRBJ1-3	TRBV7-8	once	TGTGCCAGCAGCACCGGACAGTTCTCTGGAAACACCATATATTTT	CASSTGQFSGNTIYF
NA	TRBJ1-5	TRBV2	NA	TGTGCCACGCAGGGTGACGGCAATCAGCCCCAGCATTTT	CATQGDGNQPQHF
TRBD1	TRBJ1-1	TRBV11-1	few	TGTGCCAGCAGCGCAAGGACAGGCTTGAACACTGAAGCTTTCTTT	CASSARTGLNTEAFF
TRBD1	TRBJ1-1	TRBV27	NA	TGTGCCAGCACGCCTCACAGGGGGGACACTGAAGCTTTCTTT	CASTPHRGDTEAFF
TRBD1	TRBJ1-6	TRBV2	NA	TGTGCCAGCATCCGAGGGCCCGACAGGGCTGGATCACCCCTCCACTTT	CASIRGPDRAGSPLHF
TRBD2	TRBJ2-5	TRBV19	NA	TGTGCCAGTAGACCGGGGGGGGCCTGGGGCCAAGAGACCCAGTACTTC	CASRPGGAWGQETQYF
NA	TRBJ2-7	TRBV2	NA	TGTGCCAGCAGTGAAGTTGGTGCAGGGGTAACCTACGAGCAGTACTTC	CASSEVGAGVTYEQYF
NA	TRBJ2-7	TRBV2	NA	TGTGCCAGCAGTTACAGGGACGAGCAGTACTTC	CASSYRDEQYF
NA	TRBJ2-7	TRBV4-1	NA	TGCGCCAGCAGCCAAGATTTAGGACTTCCAGCCTACGAGCAGTACTTC	CASSQDLGLPAYEQYF
TRBD2	TRBJ2-1	TRBV6-2/TRBV6-3	NA	TGTGCCAGCAGTTACTCTGTGGCTAGCGGGAGGGCCGGGTACAATGAGCAGTTCTTC	CASSYSVASGRAGYNEQFF
NA	TRBJ1-6	TRBV18	NA	TGTGCCAGCTCACCGAACAGTAATTCACCCCTCCACTTT	CASSPNSNSPLHF
NA	TRBJ2-5	TRBV12-3/TRBV12-4	NA	TGTGCCAGCAGCGTAGGGGTTCCGGGTACCCAGTACTTC	CASSVGVPGTQYF
NA	TRBJ2-1	TRBV5-4	NA	TGTGCCAGCGGGTCCTGGGGAGATGAGCAGTTCTTC	CASGSWGDEQFF
NA	TRBJ1-3	TRBV2	NA	TGTGCCAGCAGTGATAACTGGGGAAACACCATATATTTT	CASSDNWGNTIYF
NA	TRBJ1-1	TRBV5-1	NA	TGCGCCAGCAGCCCCCCCGGGGGGGATACTGAAGCTTTCTTT	CASSPPGGDTEAFF
NA	TRBJ2-3	TRBV5-1	NA	TGCGCCAGCAGCGCCGACTACAGGGGGGGTACGCAGTATTTT	CASSADYRGGTQYF
NA	TRBJ2-1	TRBV7-8	NA	TGTGCCAGCAGCTTAGCCTACACAGCCAATGAGCAGTTCTTC	CASSLAYTANEQFF
TRBD2	TRBJ2-7	TRBV4-1	NA	TGCGCCAGCAGCCAAGAGGGGACTAGCGGGAGGATCTACTTC	CASSQEGTSGRIYF
TRBD1	TRBJ2-3	TRBV5-1	NA	TGCGCCAGCAGCACCGGACAGGTAGACGGTACGCAGTATTTT	CASSTGQVDGTQYF
NA	TRBJ2-3	TRBV6-5	NA	TGTGCCAGCAGTTCGGGGTTCAGCACAGATACGCAGTATTTT	CASSSGFSTDTQYF
TRBD1	TRBJ2-4	TRBV7-9	NA	TGTGCCAGCAGCTTAGTCAGGCAGGGGGATTTTGCGAGCAAAAACATTCAGTACTTC	CASSLVRQGDFASKNIQYF
NA	TRBJ2-6	TRBV11-3	NA	TGTGCCAGCAGCGTCGACAGCTCTGGGGCCAACGTCCTGACTTTC	CASSVDSSGANVLTF
NA	TRBJ2-2	TRBV6-5	NA	TGTGCCAGCAGTTCCACGGTTTTCGGGGAGCTGTTTTTT	CASSSTVFGELFF
NA	TRBJ1-6	TRBV30	NA	TGTGCCTTATCACAGGGTCAAAATTCACCCCTCCACTTT	CALSQGQNSPLHF
NA	TRBJ1-4	TRBV6-5	NA	TGTGCCAGCAGGACAGGAGGAAAGAAAAAACTGTTTTTT	CASRTGGKKKLFF
NA	TRBJ1-2	TRBV25-1	NA	TGTGCCAGCAGTGAATACGGCGGAAACTATGGCTACACCTTC	CASSEYGGNYGYTF
NA	TRBJ2-1	TRBV4-3	NA	TGCGCCAGCAGCCAAGATCCCATTAGCCGCGAGCAGTTCTTC	CASSQDPISREQFF
NA	TRBJ2-1	TRBV5-1	NA	TGCGCCAGCAGCTTGGTTTCGCGGAGGAGACCCTACAATGAGCAGTTCTTC	CASSLVSRRRPYNEQFF
TRBD2	TRBJ2-1	TRBV14	NA	TGTGCCAGCAGCCAAGATAGGACTAGCGGCAATGAGCAGTTCTTC	CASSQDRTSGNEQFF
TRBD1	TRBJ1-2	TRBV19	NA	TGTGCCAGTAAGGGACAGGGCGGCTACACCTTC	CASKGQGGYTF
NA	TRBJ2-3	TRBV7-8	NA	TGTGCCAGCAGCAACCCGGGACTGCAGACAGATACGCAGTATTTT	CASSNPGLQTDTQYF
TRBD1	TRBJ1-1	TRBV7-2	NA	TGTGCCAGCAGCGTTGCGGGACAGATTAACACTGAAGCTTTCTTT	CASSVAGQINTEAFF
TRBD2	TRBJ2-3	TRBV6-5	NA	TGTGCCAGCAGTTTGGGACTAGCGAGAGACACAGATACGCAGTATTTT	CASSLGLARDTDTQYF
NA	TRBJ2-5	TRBV25-1	NA	TGTGCCAGCACGCAGATGCAAGAGACCCAGTACTTC	CASTQMQETQYF